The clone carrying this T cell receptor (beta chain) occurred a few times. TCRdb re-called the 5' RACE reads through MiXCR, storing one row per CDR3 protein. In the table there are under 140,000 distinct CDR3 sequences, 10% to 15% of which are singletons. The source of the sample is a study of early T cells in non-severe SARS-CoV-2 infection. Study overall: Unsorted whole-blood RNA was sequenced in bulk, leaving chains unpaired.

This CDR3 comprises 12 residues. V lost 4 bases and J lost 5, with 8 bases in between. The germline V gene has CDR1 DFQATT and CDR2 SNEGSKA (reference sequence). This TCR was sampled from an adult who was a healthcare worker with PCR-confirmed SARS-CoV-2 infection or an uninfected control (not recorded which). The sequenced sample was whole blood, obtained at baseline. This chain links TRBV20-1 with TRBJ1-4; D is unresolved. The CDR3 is CSATGINEKLFF. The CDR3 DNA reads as TGCAGTGCTACCGGAATAAATGAAAAACTGTTTTTT.